One sample yielded the 23 T cell receptor beta chains listed below, sequenced in a study of T cells after yellow fever vaccination. TCRdb itself ran the 5' RACE reads through MiXCR, one entry per CDR3 protein. The table records about 220,000 distinct CDR3 sequences, approximately 3.2% of them present only once. The material sequenced was CD4+ T cells sorted from PBMCs, taken 10 days after the yellow fever booster vaccination. The receptor source for this set is a man between 18 and 29 years old who received the YFV17D yellow fever vaccine.

The chain recombines TRBV5-6 with TRBJ2-1; D is unresolved. Trimming removed 4 bases at V and 0 bases at J, with 8 bases between. The CDR3 covers 14 residues. Germline-derived CDR1 and CDR2 are SGHDT and YYEEEE. In nucleotides, the CDR3 is TGTGCCAGCAGCACGGGCGTCTCCTACAATGAGCAGTTCTTC. Protein sequence: CASSTGVSYNEQFF.

The sample holds a few counts of this clonotype. This sequence joins TRBV7-2 and TRBJ2-7; a weak D match, TRBD1 (5 bases). The germline V gene encodes CDR1 SGHTA and CDR2 FQGNSA. V lost 3 bases, J lost 3 bases, and 15 bases lay in between. This CDR3 has 15 amino acids. The CDR3 DNA sequence: TGTGCCAGCAGCTTTGAGGCAGGGAATCACTACGAGCAGTACGTC. It is translated as CASSFEAGNHYEQYV.

This rearrangement joins TRBV29-1 to TRBJ2-2, with D perhaps matching TRBD2 (6 bases). In germline, CDR1 is SQVTM, CDR2 ANQGSEA. V was shortened by 4 bases and J by 6 bases, with 12 bases between the two germline ends. The length of the CDR3 is 13 residues. This chain's CDR3 is CSVGGAAAGELFF. CDR3 bases: TGCAGCGTTGGCGGGGCAGCGGCCGGGGAGCTGTTTTTT.

The sample holds a few counts of this clonotype. The genes are TRBV7-2 and TRBJ1-5; D is uncertain. Germline V CDR1 and CDR2: SGHTA, FQGNSA. This CDR3 has 13 residues. V lost 1 base to trimming and J lost 8 bases, with 9 bases between them. The CDR3 reads CASSLGGLEPQHF. CDR3 coding DNA: TGTGCCAGCAGCTTAGGAGGTCTTGAGCCCCAGCATTTT.

This clonotype was seen ten or more times. V is TRBV18 and J is TRBJ2-5; 9 bases line up with TRBD1. CDR1 and CDR2 (germline): KGHSH, LQKENI. The CDR3 extends over 15 amino acids. Trimming at V came to 3 bases and at J to 4 bases, leaving 6 bases not matched to a gene. CDR3 loop: CASSPGQGFRETQYF. The CDR3 nucleotides are TGTGCCAGCTCACCGGGACAGGGATTCCGAGAGACCCAGTACTTC.

This clonotype was counted at least ten times. The chain links TRBV5-1 to TRBJ2-2; no reliable D call. V was clipped by 4 bases and J by 2 bases, with 9 bases between them. Looked up from germline, CDR1 is SGHRS and CDR2 is YFSETQ. This CDR3 has 14 amino acids. The CDR3 is CASSGVLNTGELFF. CDR3 coding DNA: TGCGCCAGCAGCGGAGTCTTAAACACCGGGGAGCTGTTTTTT. The variable domain in full, completed from reference TRBV5-1 and TRBJ2-2, reads KAGVTQTPRYLIKTRGQQVTLSCSPISGHRSVSWYQQTPGQGLQFLFEYFSETQRNKGNFPGRFSGRQFSNSRSEMNVSTLELGDSALYLCASSGVLNTGELFFGEGSRLTVL.

The sample holds many counts of this clonotype. V and J are TRBV6-5 and TRBJ2-7, with D possibly being TRBD1 (5 bases). Germline CDR1 reads MNHEY; CDR2 reads SVGAGI. V was clipped by 5 bases and J by 12 bases, with 14 bases between them. The CDR3 runs 11 residues. CDR3 nucleotide sequence: TGTGCCAGCAGTAAAGACAGCCGTAGGTACTTC. Protein product: CASSKDSRRYF.

The table lists this clonotype with many counts. The DNA of the CDR3 is TGTGCCAGCGCGACGACAGGGGTATCGGAGACCCAGTACTTC. It specifies CASATTGVSETQYF. This rearrangement joins TRBV6-2 or TRBV6-3 to TRBJ2-5; 8 nucleotides align to TRBD1. CDR1 and CDR2 (germline): MNHEY, SVGEGT. This CDR3 is 14 amino acids long. V shed 8 bases and J 5 bases; nucleotides not matched to a gene: 10.

This clonotype was seen ten or more times. The chain recombines TRBV7-2 with TRBJ1-1; perhaps TRBD1 as D (5 bases). CDR1 is SGHTA, CDR2 FQGNSA, per germline. V lost 3 bases and J 0 bases, leaving 8 bases between the germline ends. The CDR3 sequence is 14 residues long. Here the CDR3 DNA reads TGTGCCAGCAGCTTTACAGGTATGAACACTGAAGCTTTCTTT. Amino acid sequence: CASSFTGMNTEAFF.

This clonotype was recorded a few times. This chain uses TRBV20-1 with TRBJ2-1; D call uncertain. Trimming took off 6 bases at V and 0 bases at J, with 9 bases between the two ends. CDR1 is DFQATT and CDR2 is SNEGSKA in the germline V gene (reference sequence). CDR3 length: 13 amino acids. Here the CDR3 DNA reads TGCAGTGCGCATTTAAGCTCCTACAATGAGCAGTTCTTC. Its translation: CSAHLSSYNEQFF.

This clonotype was recorded at least ten times. CDR3 amino acids: CATRLAGDETQYF. In DNA form, the CDR3 reads TGTGCCACCCGACTAGCGGGGGACGAGACCCAGTACTTC. This chain links TRBV6-2 or TRBV6-3 with TRBJ2-5; 12 nucleotides align to TRBD2. The germline V gene has CDR1 MNHEY and CDR2 SVGEGT. The CDR3 has 13 residues. The V and J ends lost 10 bases and 5 bases, in that order; junction bases with no gene match: 5.

Many counts were recorded for this clonotype. The V gene is TRBV6-5, the J gene TRBJ1-2, with 7 bases lining up with TRBD1. Germline V gene data show CDR1 as MNHEY and CDR2 as SVGAGI. The CDR3 sequence is 13 residues long. The V gene end was trimmed by 6 bases and the J gene end by 4 bases; junction bases not matched to a gene: 5. The CDR3 protein is CASSPGGSYGYTF. The CDR3 DNA follows: TGTGCCAGCAGCCCAGGGGGGAGCTATGGCTACACCTTC.

This clonotype was recorded many times. The J gene is TRBJ1-2, the V gene TRBV12-3 or TRBV12-4; D is possibly TRBD1 (6 bases). The CDR3 is 13 residues long. V lost 5 bases and J lost 8, with 15 bases in between. The CDR3 DNA follows: TGTGCCAGCAGTCTCAGGGGATCGAGGGGCTACACCTTC. It is translated as CASSLRGSRGYTF.

This clonotype was seen many times. The V and J genes are TRBV28 and TRBJ1-6, with D uncertain. With 5 bases removed from V and 7 bases from J, the gap between germline ends came to 9 bases. The length of the CDR3 is 13 residues. The germline gives CDR1 MDHEN, CDR2 SYDVKM. CDR3 sequence: CASSPRLNSPLHF. CDR3 sequence (DNA): TGTGCCAGCAGTCCCCGGTTAAATTCACCCCTCCACTTT.

This clonotype was seen many times. The genes are TRBV5-1 and TRBJ2-4; unclear D gene. Trimming took off 4 bases at V and 1 base at J, with 12 bases between the two ends. CDR3 length equals 15 residues. CDR1 and CDR2 (germline): SGHRS, YFSETQ. The CDR3 nucleotides are TGCGCCAGCAGCCAGCCGTTTGGGGCCAAAAACATTCAGTACTTC. This encodes CASSQPFGAKNIQYF.

The genes are TRBV20-1 and TRBJ2-3, with unresolved D. Trimming stripped 0 bases from V and 4 bases from J, with 20 bases between. Germline V gives CDR1 DFQATT, CDR2 SNEGSKA (reference sequence). The CDR3 is made up of 17 amino acids. The CDR3 bases are TGCAGTGCTAGAGATACAAAGAAGGGCTGGTACGCAGATACGCAGTATTTT. Translating it yields CSARDTKKGWYADTQYF.

This clonotype has at least ten counts. The chain recombines TRBV12-5 with TRBJ2-5; 8 nucleotides match TRBD1. Germline CDR1 reads LGHNT; CDR2 reads FRNRAP. After removal of 5 bases from V and 7 bases from J, the junction contained 12 bases not matched to a gene. The CDR3 totals 15 residues. The CDR3 sequence: CASGTEFRGPGTQYF. The CDR3, as DNA: TGTGCTAGTGGTACCGAGTTCAGGGGGCCCGGGACCCAGTACTTC.

This clonotype was found many times. The chain is built from TRBV5-5 and TRBJ1-1; D not certain. Trimming stripped 0 bases from V and 6 bases from J, with 6 bases between. Germline CDR1 is SGHKS and CDR2 is YYEKEE (reference sequence). The CDR3 contains 12 residues. CDR3 sequence: CASSLEGSEAFF. CDR3 DNA: TGTGCCAGCAGCTTGGAGGGTTCTGAAGCTTTCTTT.

This clonotype was observed a few times. The gene calls are TRBV19 and TRBJ1-5, with 8 bases that match TRBD1. Germline values: CDR1 LNHDA, CDR2 SQIVND (reference sequence). The CDR3 totals 16 residues. V lost 2 bases and J lost 6; bases outside the gene matches: 9. The CDR3 is CASSIRQGARGQPQHF. The CDR3 DNA is TGTGCCAGTAGTATACGTCAGGGGGCTCGGGGTCAGCCCCAGCATTTT.

CDR3 residues: CASRADRGSNTGELFF. The CDR3 region has the DNA TGCGCCAGCAGGGCGGACAGGGGATCGAACACCGGGGAGCTGTTTTTT. J is TRBJ2-2 and V is TRBV5-1, with 9 bases identical to TRBD1. The CDR3 has 16 residues. Germline V gene lookup returns CDR1 SGHRS and CDR2 YFSETQ. J lost 0 bases, V lost 5 bases, and 5 bases had no gene match.

This clonotype has ten or more counts. CDR3 nucleotides: TGCGCCAGCAGCGATAGCGGGGCGCCCCTCGGAGAGACCCAGTACTTC. This encodes CASSDSGAPLGETQYF. V is TRBV10-1 and J is TRBJ2-5, with 8 bases identical to TRBD2. Unmatched junction bases numbered 13, after V lost 6 bases and J lost 4 bases. The germline CDR1 and CDR2 sequences are WNHNN and SYGVQD (reference sequence). This CDR3 contains 16 residues.

This clonotype was seen only a few times. This CDR3 is CAWTTGNNIQYF. In nucleotides, the CDR3 is TGTGCCTGGACTACAGGGAATAACATTCAGTACTTC. V is TRBV30 and J is TRBJ2-4; D is perhaps TRBD1 (6 bases). This CDR3 has 12 amino acids. The germline CDR1 and CDR2 sequences are GTSNPN and SVGIG (reference sequence). Trimming took off 4 bases at V and 7 bases at J, with 11 bases between the two ends.

The CDR3 here is CASSQDGASGGTDTQYF. For the CDR3, the DNA is TGCGCCAGCAGCCAAGATGGAGCTAGCGGGGGCACAGATACGCAGTATTTT. V gene TRBV4-3 combines with J gene TRBJ2-3; 9 positions agree with TRBD2. V lost 0 bases, J lost 1 base, and 5 bases stayed unmatched. This CDR3 comprises 17 residues. Germline-derived CDR1 and CDR2 are LGHNA and YSLEER.